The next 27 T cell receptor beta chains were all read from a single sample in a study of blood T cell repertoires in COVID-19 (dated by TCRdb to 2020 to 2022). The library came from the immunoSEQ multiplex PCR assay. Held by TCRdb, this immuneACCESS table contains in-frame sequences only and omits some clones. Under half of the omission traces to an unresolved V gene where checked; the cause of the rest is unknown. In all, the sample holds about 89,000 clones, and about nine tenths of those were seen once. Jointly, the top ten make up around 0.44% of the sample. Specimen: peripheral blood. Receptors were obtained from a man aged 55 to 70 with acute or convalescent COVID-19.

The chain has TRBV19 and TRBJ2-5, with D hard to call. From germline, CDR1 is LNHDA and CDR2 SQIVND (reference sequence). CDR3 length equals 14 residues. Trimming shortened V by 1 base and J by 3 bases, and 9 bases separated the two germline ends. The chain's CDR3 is CASSIVVGEETQYF. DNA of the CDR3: TGTGCCAGTAGTATAGTAGTGGGCGAAGAGACCCAGTACTTC.

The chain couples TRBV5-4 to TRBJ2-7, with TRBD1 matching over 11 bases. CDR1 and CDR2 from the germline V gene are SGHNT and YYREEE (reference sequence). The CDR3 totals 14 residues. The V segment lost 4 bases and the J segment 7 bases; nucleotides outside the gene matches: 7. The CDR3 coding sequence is TGTGCCAGCAGCAATCCGGGACAGGGGGGGGAGCAGTACTTC. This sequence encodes CASSNPGQGGEQYF.

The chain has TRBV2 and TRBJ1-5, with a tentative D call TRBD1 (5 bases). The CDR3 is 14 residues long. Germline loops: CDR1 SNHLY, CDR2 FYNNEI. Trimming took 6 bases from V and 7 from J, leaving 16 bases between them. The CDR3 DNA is TGTGCCAGCAGACGAGGGGCGGGGTACCAGCCCCAGCATTTT. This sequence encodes CASRRGAGYQPQHF. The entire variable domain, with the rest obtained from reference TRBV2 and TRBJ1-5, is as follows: EPEVTQTPSHQVTQMGQEVILRCVPISNHLYFYWYRQILGQKVEFLVSFYNNEISEKSEIFDDQFSVERPDGSNFTLKIRSTKLEDSAMYFCASRRGAGYQPQHFGDGTRLSIL.

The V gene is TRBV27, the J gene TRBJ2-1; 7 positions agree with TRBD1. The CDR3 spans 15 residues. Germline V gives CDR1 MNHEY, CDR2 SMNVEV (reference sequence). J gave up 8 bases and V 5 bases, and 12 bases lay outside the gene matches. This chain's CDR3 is CASSPRDSGRYEQFF. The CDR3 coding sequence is TGTGCCAGCAGTCCACGGGACAGCGGCCGCTATGAGCAGTTCTTC.

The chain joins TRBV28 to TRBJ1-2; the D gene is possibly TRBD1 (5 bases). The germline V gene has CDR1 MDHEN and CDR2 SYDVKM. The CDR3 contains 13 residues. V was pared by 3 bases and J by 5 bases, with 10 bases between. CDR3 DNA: TGTGCCAGCAGTTTCACACAGGTTTATGGCTACACCTTC. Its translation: CASSFTQVYGYTF.

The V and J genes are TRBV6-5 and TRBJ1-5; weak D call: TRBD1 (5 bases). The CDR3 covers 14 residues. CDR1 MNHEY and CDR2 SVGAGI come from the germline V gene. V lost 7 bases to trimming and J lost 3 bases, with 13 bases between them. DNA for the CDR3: TGTGCCAGCAACAAACAGGCGAACAATCAGCCCCAGCATTTT. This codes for CASNKQANNQPQHF.

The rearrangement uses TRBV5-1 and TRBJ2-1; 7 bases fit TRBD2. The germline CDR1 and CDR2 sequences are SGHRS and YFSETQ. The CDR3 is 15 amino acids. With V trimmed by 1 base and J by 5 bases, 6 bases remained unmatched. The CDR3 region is CASSLREVVNNEQFF. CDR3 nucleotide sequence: TGCGCCAGCAGCTTGCGGGAGGTAGTGAACAATGAGCAGTTCTTC.

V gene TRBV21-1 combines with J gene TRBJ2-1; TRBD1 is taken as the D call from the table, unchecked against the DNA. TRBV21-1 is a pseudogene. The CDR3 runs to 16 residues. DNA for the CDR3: TGTGCCAGCAGCAAAGTTCGACAGGGCTCCTACAATGAGCAGTTCTTC. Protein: CASSKVRQGSYNEQFF.

The CDR3: CASRLGGAGTQHF. The CDR3 nucleotides read TGTGCCAGTCGACTGGGGGGGGCTGGGACCCAGCATTTT. The chain recombines TRBV27 with TRBJ1-5, with TRBD1 as a possible D gene (6 bases). This CDR3 contains 13 residues. Germline CDR1 and CDR2: MNHEY and SMNVEV (reference sequence). Trimming pared 9 bases from V and 11 bases from J, leaving 20 bases between.

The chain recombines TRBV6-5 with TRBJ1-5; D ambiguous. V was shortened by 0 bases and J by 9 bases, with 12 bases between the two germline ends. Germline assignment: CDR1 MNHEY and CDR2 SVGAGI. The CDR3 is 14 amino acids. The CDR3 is CASSYSGSHRPQHF. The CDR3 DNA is TGTGCCAGCAGTTACTCGGGCAGCCATCGGCCCCAGCATTTT.

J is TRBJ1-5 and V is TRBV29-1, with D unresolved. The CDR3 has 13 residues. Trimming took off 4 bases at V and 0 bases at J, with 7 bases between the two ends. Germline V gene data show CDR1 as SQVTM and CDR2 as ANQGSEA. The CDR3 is CSVGDSSNQPQHF. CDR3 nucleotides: TGCAGCGTTGGAGACTCTAGCAATCAGCCCCAGCATTTT.

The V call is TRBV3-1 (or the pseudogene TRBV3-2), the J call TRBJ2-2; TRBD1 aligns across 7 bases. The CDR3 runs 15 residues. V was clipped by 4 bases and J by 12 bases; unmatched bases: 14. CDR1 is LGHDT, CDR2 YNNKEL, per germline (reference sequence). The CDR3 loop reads CASSPRTGIEGKLFF. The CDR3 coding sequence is TGTGCCAGCAGCCCCCGGACAGGAATTGAGGGGAAGCTGTTTTTT.

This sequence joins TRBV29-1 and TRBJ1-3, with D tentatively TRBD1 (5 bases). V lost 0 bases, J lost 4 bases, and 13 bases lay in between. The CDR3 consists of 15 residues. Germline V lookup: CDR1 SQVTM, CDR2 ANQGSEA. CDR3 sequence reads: CSVEERGRNGNTIYF. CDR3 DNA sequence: TGCAGCGTTGAAGAAAGGGGTCGTAACGGAAACACCATATATTTT.

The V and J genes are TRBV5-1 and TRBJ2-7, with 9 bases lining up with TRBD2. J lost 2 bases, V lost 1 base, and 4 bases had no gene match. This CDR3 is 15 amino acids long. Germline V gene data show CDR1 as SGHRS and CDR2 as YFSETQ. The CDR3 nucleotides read TGCGCCAGCAGCTTGATAGCGGGGGCCCCCTACGAGCAGTACTTC. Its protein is CASSLIAGAPYEQYF. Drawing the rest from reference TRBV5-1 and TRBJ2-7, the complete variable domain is KAGVTQTPRYLIKTRGQQVTLSCSPISGHRSVSWYQQTPGQGLQFLFEYFSETQRNKGNFPGRFSGRQFSNSRSEMNVSTLELGDSALYLCASSLIAGAPYEQYFGPGTRLTVT.

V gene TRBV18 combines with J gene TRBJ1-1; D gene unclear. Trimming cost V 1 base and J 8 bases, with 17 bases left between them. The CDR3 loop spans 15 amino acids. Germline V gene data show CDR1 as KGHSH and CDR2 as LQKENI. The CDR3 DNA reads TGTGCCAGCTCACCACGGGAGACACAATCCGCCGAAGCTTTCTTT. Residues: CASSPRETQSAEAFF.

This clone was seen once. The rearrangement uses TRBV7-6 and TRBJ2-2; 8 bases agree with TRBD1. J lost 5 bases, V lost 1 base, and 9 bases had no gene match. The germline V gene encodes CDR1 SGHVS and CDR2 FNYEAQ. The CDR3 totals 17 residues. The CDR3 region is CASSLVLTGDRTGELFF. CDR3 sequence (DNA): TGTGCCAGCAGCTTAGTCCTGACAGGGGATCGGACCGGGGAGCTGTTTTTT.

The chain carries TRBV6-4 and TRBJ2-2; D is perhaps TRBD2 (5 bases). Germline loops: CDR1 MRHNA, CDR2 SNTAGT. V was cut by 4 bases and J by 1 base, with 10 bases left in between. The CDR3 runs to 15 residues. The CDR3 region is CASSGTAGNTGELFF. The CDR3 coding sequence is TGTGCCAGCAGTGGAACGGCGGGGAACACCGGGGAGCTGTTTTTT.

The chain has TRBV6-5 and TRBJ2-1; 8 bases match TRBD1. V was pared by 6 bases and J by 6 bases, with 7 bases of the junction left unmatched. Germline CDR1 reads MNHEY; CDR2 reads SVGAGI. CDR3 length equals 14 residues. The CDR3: CASRNLQGGNEQFF. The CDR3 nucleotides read TGTGCCAGCAGGAACTTACAGGGGGGCAATGAGCAGTTCTTC.

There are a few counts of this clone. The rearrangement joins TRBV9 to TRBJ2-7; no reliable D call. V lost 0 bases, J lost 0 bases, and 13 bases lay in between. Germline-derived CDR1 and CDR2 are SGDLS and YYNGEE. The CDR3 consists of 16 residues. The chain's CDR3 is CASSVGGFSNSYEQYF. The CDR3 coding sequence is TGTGCCAGCAGCGTAGGAGGCTTTTCGAACTCCTACGAGCAGTACTTC.

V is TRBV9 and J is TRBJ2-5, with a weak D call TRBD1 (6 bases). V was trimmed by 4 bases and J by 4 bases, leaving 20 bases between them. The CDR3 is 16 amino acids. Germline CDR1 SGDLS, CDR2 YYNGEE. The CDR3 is CASSPGDHRLRETQYF. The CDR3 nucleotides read TGTGCCAGCAGCCCAGGGGACCACCGCCTCCGAGAGACCCAGTACTTC.

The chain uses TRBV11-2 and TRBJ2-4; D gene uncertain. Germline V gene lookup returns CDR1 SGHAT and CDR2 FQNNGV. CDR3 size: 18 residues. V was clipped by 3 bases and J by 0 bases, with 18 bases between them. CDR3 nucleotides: TGTGCCAGCAGCTTTGGGTCCCTTTGGGCACTAGCCAAAAACATTCAGTACTTC. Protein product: CASSFGSLWALAKNIQYF.

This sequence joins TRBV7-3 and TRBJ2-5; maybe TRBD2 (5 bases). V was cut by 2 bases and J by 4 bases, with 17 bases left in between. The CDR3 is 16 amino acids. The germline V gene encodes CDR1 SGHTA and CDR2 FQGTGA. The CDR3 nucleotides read TGTGCCAGCAGCTTAGGTGGACTGCCTTTCAGAGAGACCCAGTACTTC. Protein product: CASSLGGLPFRETQYF.

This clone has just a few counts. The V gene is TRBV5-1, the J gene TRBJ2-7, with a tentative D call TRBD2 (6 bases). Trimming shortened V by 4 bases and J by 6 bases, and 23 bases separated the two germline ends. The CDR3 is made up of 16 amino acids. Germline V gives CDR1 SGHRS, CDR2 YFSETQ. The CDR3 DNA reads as TGCGCCAGCAGCATTAAACAGGCGGCGCCGGGGGTCGAGCAGTACTTC. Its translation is CASSIKQAAPGVEQYF.

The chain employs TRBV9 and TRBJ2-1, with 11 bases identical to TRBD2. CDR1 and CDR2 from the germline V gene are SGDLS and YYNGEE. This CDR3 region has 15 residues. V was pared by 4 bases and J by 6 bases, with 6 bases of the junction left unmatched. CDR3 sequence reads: CASSRASGGINEQFF. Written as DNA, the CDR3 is TGTGCCAGCAGCAGAGCTAGCGGGGGGATCAATGAGCAGTTCTTC.

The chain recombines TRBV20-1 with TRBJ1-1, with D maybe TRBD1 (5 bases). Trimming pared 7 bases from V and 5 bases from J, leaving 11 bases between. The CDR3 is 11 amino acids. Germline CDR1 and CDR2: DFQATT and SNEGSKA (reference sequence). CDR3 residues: CSVPKGTEAFF. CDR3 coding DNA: TGCAGTGTGCCCAAGGGGACTGAAGCTTTCTTT.

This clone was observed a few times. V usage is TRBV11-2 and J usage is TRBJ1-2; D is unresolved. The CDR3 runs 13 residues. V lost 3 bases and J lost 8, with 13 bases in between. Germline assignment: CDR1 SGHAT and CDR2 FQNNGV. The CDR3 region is CASSFVRRGGYTF. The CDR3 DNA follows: TGTGCCAGCAGCTTTGTACGAAGAGGAGGCTACACCTTC. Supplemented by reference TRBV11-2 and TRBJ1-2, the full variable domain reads EAGVAQSPRYKIIEKRQSVAFWCNPISGHATLYWYQQILGQGPKLLIQFQNNGVVDDSQLPKDRFSAERLKGVDSTLKIQPAKLEDSAVYLCASSFVRRGGYTFGSGTRLTVV.

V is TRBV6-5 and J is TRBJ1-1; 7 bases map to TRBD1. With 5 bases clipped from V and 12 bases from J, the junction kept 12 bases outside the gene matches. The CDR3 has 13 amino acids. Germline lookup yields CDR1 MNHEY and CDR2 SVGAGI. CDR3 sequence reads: CASSRQGAEATFF. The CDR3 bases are TGTGCCAGCAGTCGACAGGGAGCTGAAGCGACTTTCTTT.